This TCR beta chain was identified during a study of early T cells in non-severe SARS-CoV-2 infection. Overall study context: The chains were unpaired, and the sequenced material was bulk RNA from unsorted whole blood. General study findings and limits: A preference for anti-spike CD8 responses marked VDJdb matching, which missed private and CD4 specificities.

Researchers tagged individual cDNA molecules with unique molecular identifiers. Via MiXCR, TCRdb re-called the 5' RACE reads, giving one row per CDR3 protein. The table shows tens of thousands of distinct CDR3 sequences, with more than 14% occurring only once. V dropped 1 base and J dropped 6 bases, with 9 bases sitting between them. CDR3 length: 14 amino acids. From germline, CDR1 is MDHEN and CDR2 SYDVKM. A note on this clonotype: Its antigen is unknown.

The chain has TRBV28 and TRBJ1-4; maybe TRBD1 (6 bases). The TCR sequence derives from an adult who was a healthcare worker with PCR-confirmed SARS-CoV-2 infection or an uninfected control (not recorded which). The sequencing here drew on whole blood, taken at baseline. As DNA, the CDR3 is TGTGCCAGCAGTTTATACGGGGGCGATGAAAAACTGTTTTTT. This encodes CASSLYGGDEKLFF.